The T cell receptor (beta chain) described here comes from a study of T cell repertoires in cytomegalovirus infection. Study details: CMV epitopes in the study were HLA-C-restricted (recently identified) and HLA-B-restricted (well studied). General study points: CMV carriers with the relevant HLA were identified by cumulative public TCR beta family frequency.

The V gene lost 0 bases and the J gene lost 2 bases, with 9 bases spanning the gap. The CDR3 runs 15 residues. CDR1 SEHNR and CDR2 FQNEAQ come from the germline V gene (reference sequence). Comment on this clonotype: The target antigen is unknown.

From the reads, TCRdb called clonotypes with MiXCR, one entry per CDR3 protein. The table includes about a million distinct CDR3 sequences, 25% to 40% detected once. This TCR was sampled from a human donor in good health (CMV status not recorded). Some clones in this sample may be carry-over from other donors' samples. Sequencing used cultured CD8+ T cells from PBMCs, obtained from culture after CMV antigen stimulation. J is TRBJ2-3 and V is TRBV7-9; D gene unclear. CDR3 bases: TGTGCCAGCAGCTTAGCGGGCCGCGACACAGATACGCAGTATTTT. This gives the protein CASSLAGRDTDTQYF.